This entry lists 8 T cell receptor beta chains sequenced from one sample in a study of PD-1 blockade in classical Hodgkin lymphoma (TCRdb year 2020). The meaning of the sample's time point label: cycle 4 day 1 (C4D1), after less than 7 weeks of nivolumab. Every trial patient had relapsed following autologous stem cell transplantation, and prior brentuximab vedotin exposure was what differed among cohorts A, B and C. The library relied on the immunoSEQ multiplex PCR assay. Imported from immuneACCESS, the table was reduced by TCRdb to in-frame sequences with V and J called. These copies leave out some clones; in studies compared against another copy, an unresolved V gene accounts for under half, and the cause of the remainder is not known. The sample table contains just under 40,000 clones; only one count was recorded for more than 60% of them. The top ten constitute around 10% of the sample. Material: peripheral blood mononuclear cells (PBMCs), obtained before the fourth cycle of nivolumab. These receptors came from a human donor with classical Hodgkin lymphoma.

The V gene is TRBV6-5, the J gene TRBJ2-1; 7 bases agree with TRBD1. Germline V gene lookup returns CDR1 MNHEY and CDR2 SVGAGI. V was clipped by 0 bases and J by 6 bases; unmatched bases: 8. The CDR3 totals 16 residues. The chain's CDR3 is CASSYSVGQAGNEQFF. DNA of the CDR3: TGTGCCAGCAGTTACTCGGTAGGACAGGCCGGCAATGAGCAGTTCTTC.

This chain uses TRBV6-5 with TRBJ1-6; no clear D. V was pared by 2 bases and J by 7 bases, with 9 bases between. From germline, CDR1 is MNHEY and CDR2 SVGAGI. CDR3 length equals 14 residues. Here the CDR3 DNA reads TGTGCCAGCAGTTACGTGGGTTGGAATTCACCCCTCCACTTT. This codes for CASSYVGWNSPLHF.

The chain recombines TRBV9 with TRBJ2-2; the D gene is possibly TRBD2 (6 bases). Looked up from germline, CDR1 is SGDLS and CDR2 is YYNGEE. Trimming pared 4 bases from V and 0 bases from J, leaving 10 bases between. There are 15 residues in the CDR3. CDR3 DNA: TGTGCCAGCAGCCATAGCGGAGCGAACACCGGGGAGCTGTTTTTT. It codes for CASSHSGANTGELFF.

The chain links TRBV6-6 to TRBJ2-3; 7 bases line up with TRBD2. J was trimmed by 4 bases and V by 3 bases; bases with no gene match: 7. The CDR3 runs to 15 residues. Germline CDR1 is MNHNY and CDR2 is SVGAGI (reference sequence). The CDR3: CASSYSGLGADTQYF. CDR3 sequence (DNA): TGTGCCAGCAGTTATAGCGGGCTCGGGGCAGATACGCAGTATTTT.

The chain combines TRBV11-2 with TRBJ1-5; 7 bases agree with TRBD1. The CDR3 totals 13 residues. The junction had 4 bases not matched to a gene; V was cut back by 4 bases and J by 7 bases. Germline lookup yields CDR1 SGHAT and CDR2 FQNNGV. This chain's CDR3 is CASSSQGEQPQHF. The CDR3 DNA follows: TGTGCCAGCAGCTCGCAGGGGGAGCAGCCCCAGCATTTT. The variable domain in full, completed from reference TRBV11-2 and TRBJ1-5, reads EAGVAQSPRYKIIEKRQSVAFWCNPISGHATLYWYQQILGQGPKLLIQFQNNGVVDDSQLPKDRFSAERLKGVDSTLKIQPAKLEDSAVYLCASSSQGEQPQHFGDGTRLSIL.

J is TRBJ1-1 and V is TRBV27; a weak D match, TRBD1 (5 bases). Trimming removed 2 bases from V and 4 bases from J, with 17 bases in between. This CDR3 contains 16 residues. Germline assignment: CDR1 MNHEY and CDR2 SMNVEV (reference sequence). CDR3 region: CASSLKGTFGVTEAFF. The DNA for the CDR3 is TGTGCCAGCAGTTTAAAGGGGACCTTCGGAGTCACTGAAGCTTTCTTT.

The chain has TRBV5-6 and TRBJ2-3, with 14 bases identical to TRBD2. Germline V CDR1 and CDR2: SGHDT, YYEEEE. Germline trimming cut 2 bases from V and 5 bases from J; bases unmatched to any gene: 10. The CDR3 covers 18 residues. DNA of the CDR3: TGTGCCAGCAGCTTACCCGGGACTAGCGGGGGCGGGGGAGATACGCAGTATTTT. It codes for CASSLPGTSGGGGDTQYF.

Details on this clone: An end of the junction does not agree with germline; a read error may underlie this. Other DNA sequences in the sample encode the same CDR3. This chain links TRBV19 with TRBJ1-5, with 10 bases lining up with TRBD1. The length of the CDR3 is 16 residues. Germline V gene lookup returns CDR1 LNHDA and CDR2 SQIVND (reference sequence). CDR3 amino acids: CASSSRDRGWNQPQHF. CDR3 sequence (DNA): TGTGCTAGTAGTAGCCGGGACAGGGGTTGGAATCAGCCCCAGCATTTT.